The clone carrying this T cell receptor beta chain was seen a handful of times. TCRdb reanalysed the 5' RACE reads using MiXCR and keeps one entry per CDR3 protein. The sample lists fewer than 350,000 distinct CDR3 sequences; 8.5% to 10% were seen once. This sample was taken from a study of T cells after yellow fever vaccination. As for the study in general: Any fraction with a low cell number was prepared using SMART-Seq v4 Ultra Low Input.

The CDR3 length is 15 residues. V was clipped by 5 bases and J by 2 bases; unmatched bases: 5. CDR1 is LGHNA and CDR2 is YSLEER in the germline V gene. Sample: PBMCs, taken on the day of the first yellow fever vaccination. The TCR originated in a man in his late teens or twenties who received the YFV17D yellow fever vaccine. The chain has TRBV4-3 and TRBJ2-3; TRBD1 aligns across 9 bases. CDR3 amino acids: CASSTGTGFTDTQYF. CDR3 DNA sequence: TGCGCCAGCAGCACCGGGACAGGGTTCACAGATACGCAGTATTTT.